These 28 T cell receptor beta chains came from one sample sequenced in a study of Tregs in tolerant kidney transplant recipients. Profiling relied on immunoSEQ multiplex PCR, and the TCRdb table lists in-frame clones only, not all of them. The sample yields fewer than 150,000 clones, roughly nine tenths seen once. The specimen sequenced was CD4+ T cells from blood. The origin of the receptors is a human donor in good health.

This clone was counted a single time. The same CDR3 also results from other DNA sequences found in this sample. The rearrangement links TRBV6-6 to TRBJ1-1; tentative D call: TRBD1 (5 bases). There are 12 residues in the CDR3. V was trimmed by 6 bases and J by 5 bases, leaving 10 bases between them. Per the germline V gene, CDR1 is MNHNY and CDR2 is SVGAGI (reference sequence). Written as DNA, the CDR3 is TGTGCCAGCAGCCGCGGGGGGACTGAAGCTTTCTTT. As protein: CASSRGGTEAFF.

The genes are TRBV9 and TRBJ2-1; the match to TRBD1 covers 10 bases. The CDR3 sequence is 15 residues long. The trim removed 5 bases at V and 12 bases at J, leaving 14 bases unmatched. Germline lookup yields CDR1 SGDLS and CDR2 YYNGEE. CDR3 coding DNA: TGTGCCAGCAGTGCCGGGACAGGGGTGGTATACGGGCAGTTCTTC. Translation gives CASSAGTGVVYGQFF.

This clone was seen just once. The chain combines TRBV9 with TRBJ2-3; TRBD2 agrees at 14 bases. CDR1 is SGDLS, CDR2 YYNGEE, per germline. The CDR3 runs 18 residues. V shed 4 bases, J shed 5 bases, and the junction held 12 bases outside the gene matches. CDR3 in amino acids: CASSQGLAGGGSGDTQYF. As DNA, the CDR3 is TGTGCCAGCAGCCAAGGACTAGCGGGGGGTGGGAGCGGAGATACGCAGTATTTT.

The chain joins TRBV5-6 to TRBJ1-4; D gene ambiguous. Trimming shortened V by 4 bases and J by 0 bases, and 10 bases separated the two germline ends. This CDR3 has 15 amino acids. Per germline, CDR1 SGHDT and CDR2 YYEEEE. The CDR3 loop is CASSPPGATNEKLFF. DNA for the CDR3: TGTGCCAGCAGCCCCCCCGGCGCAACTAATGAAAAACTGTTTTTT.

The chain recombines TRBV5-1 with TRBJ1-2; TRBD1 matches 10 bases. CDR3 length: 14 residues. CDR1 and CDR2 from the germline V gene are SGHRS and YFSETQ. J lost 4 bases, V lost 4 bases, and 4 bases had no gene match. The CDR3: CASSTGTGVYGYTF. The CDR3 region has the DNA TGCGCCAGCAGCACGGGGACAGGGGTCTATGGCTACACCTTC.

This rearrangement joins TRBV15 to TRBJ2-6; the D gene could be TRBD1 or TRBD2 (6 bases each). The CDR3 spans 19 residues. Germline lookup yields CDR1 LNHNV and CDR2 YYDKDF (reference sequence). Trimming left V 5 bases short and J 0 bases short, with 20 bases between. CDR3 region: CATSRLWGAMGSGANVLTF. The CDR3, as DNA: TGTGCCACCAGCCGCCTATGGGGGGCGATGGGCTCTGGGGCCAACGTCCTGACTTTC.

The chain is built from TRBV11-2 and TRBJ2-1; 7 nucleotides match TRBD2. Germline assignment: CDR1 SGHAT and CDR2 FQNNGV. CDR3 length: 17 amino acids. V was clipped by 5 bases and J by 9 bases; unmatched bases: 19. Here the CDR3 reads CASSHLWLAEEGGEQFF. DNA for the CDR3: TGTGCCAGCAGCCATCTTTGGCTAGCGGAAGAGGGAGGTGAGCAGTTCTTC.

V gene TRBV18 combines with J gene TRBJ1-2; no clear D. V gave up 3 bases and J gave up 7 bases, with 12 bases separating them. This CDR3 has 13 residues. CDR1 is KGHSH, CDR2 LQKENI, per germline. The DNA for the CDR3 is TGTGCCAGCTCACCCGGTACCGAGGGTGGCTACACCTTC. Its translation: CASSPGTEGGYTF.

The rearrangement uses TRBV29-1 and TRBJ1-2; D gene uncertain. From germline, CDR1 is SQVTM and CDR2 ANQGSEA. With 4 bases removed from V and 6 bases from J, the gap between germline ends came to 6 bases. The CDR3 has 10 amino acids. The CDR3 sequence: CSVVPDGYTF. In DNA form, the CDR3 reads TGCAGCGTTGTTCCCGATGGCTACACCTTC.

The chain is built from TRBV18 and TRBJ1-2, with TRBD1 matching over 7 bases. The V gene's germline CDR1 is KGHSH and CDR2 LQKENI. The CDR3 runs 13 residues. V dropped 3 bases and J dropped 6; count of bases not matched to a gene: 4. The DNA of the CDR3 is TGTGCCAGCTCACCCGGCCAGGGGGATGGCTACACCTTC. Its protein is CASSPGQGDGYTF.

V and J are TRBV7-9 and TRBJ1-1; D gene unclear. CDR3 size: 13 residues. Per germline, CDR1 SEHNR and CDR2 FQNEAQ (reference sequence). V was clipped by 4 bases and J by 3 bases, with 9 bases between them. The DNA for the CDR3 is TGTGCCAGCAGCTCTGAGCCTGACACTGAAGCTTTCTTT. Translation: CASSSEPDTEAFF.

This chain joins TRBV6-6 and TRBJ2-7; D gene ambiguous. With 2 bases removed from V and 2 bases from J, the gap between germline ends came to 10 bases. The germline V gene has CDR1 MNHNY and CDR2 SVGAGI (reference sequence). This CDR3 contains 14 residues. The CDR3 protein is CASSYAKIPYEQYF. In DNA form, the CDR3 reads TGTGCCAGCAGTTACGCAAAAATCCCCTACGAGCAGTACTTC.

The table lists this clone with a count of one. The V call is TRBV21-1, the J call TRBJ1-1. TRBV21-1 is a known pseudogene. The CDR3 is 13 amino acids. This CDR3 reads CASSKGSNTEAFF. The DNA of the CDR3 is TGTGCCAGCAGCAAAGGGTCGAACACTGAAGCTTTCTTT.

DNA of the CDR3: TGTGCCAGCAGCTTGGCCGGCTCAGGGGGTCAGTGGCCCCAGCATTTT. Protein sequence: CASSLAGSGGQWPQHF. The chain is built from TRBV7-2 and TRBJ1-5, with TRBD1 matching 7 bases. The CDR3 has 16 residues. V lost 3 bases and J lost 9; bases outside the gene matches: 14. CDR1 and CDR2 (germline): SGHTA, FQGNSA.

This sequence joins TRBV7-9 and TRBJ1-2; the D gene is possibly TRBD1 (5 bases). The CDR3 has 13 amino acids. Trimming stripped 1 base from V and 7 bases from J, with 10 bases between. Germline-derived CDR1 and CDR2 are SEHNR and FQNEAQ (reference sequence). The CDR3, as DNA: TGTGCCAGCAGCTTAGTTCAGGGCATTGGCTACACCTTC. This codes for CASSLVQGIGYTF.

The CDR3 sequence is CASRRPVVNTEAFF. CDR3 bases: TGTGCCAGCAGACGACCAGTAGTGAACACTGAAGCTTTCTTT. V and J are TRBV2 and TRBJ1-1; unclear D gene. CDR1 is SNHLY, CDR2 FYNNEI, per germline. Trimming removed 6 bases at V and 0 bases at J, with 11 bases between. This CDR3 spans 14 amino acids.

The count of this clone is one. The chain has TRBV25-1 and TRBJ2-2; D unresolved. Trimming stripped 5 bases from V and 1 base from J, with 8 bases between. There are 14 residues in the CDR3. Germline CDR1 is MGHDK and CDR2 is SYGVNS. The CDR3 is CASSSLGNTGELFF. Written as DNA, the CDR3 is TGTGCCAGCAGTAGCCTAGGGAACACCGGGGAGCTGTTTTTT.

This chain joins TRBV27 and TRBJ2-2, with D possibly TRBD2 on 5 matching bases. The CDR3 contains 16 residues. Trimming removed 6 bases from V and 1 base from J, with 15 bases in between. CDR1 is MNHEY, CDR2 SMNVEV, per germline (reference sequence). CDR3 in amino acids: CASRRTVTGNTGELFF. The CDR3 DNA sequence: TGTGCCAGCAGACGGACTGTAACCGGGAACACCGGGGAGCTGTTTTTT.

V gene TRBV25-1 combines with J gene TRBJ1-1; D not certain. Germline V CDR1 and CDR2: MGHDK, SYGVNS. V lost 6 bases and J lost 7, with 15 bases in between. This CDR3 spans 13 amino acids. The CDR3 DNA follows: TGTGCCAGCAGCCCCACCCCCCCAAATGAAGCTTTCTTT. Translated, it gives CASSPTPPNEAFF.

This chain links TRBV20-1 with TRBJ1-2; the D gene is possibly TRBD1 (5 bases). The germline V gene has CDR1 DFQATT and CDR2 SNEGSKA (reference sequence). This CDR3 comprises 11 residues. Trimming stripped 4 bases from V and 8 bases from J, with 11 bases between. As DNA, the CDR3 is TGCAGTGCTATAAGAAGGGGCGGCTACACCTTC. This sequence encodes CSAIRRGGYTF.

This chain uses TRBV19 with TRBJ2-1; D call uncertain. This CDR3 is built from 13 residues. Germline CDR1 reads LNHDA; CDR2 reads SQIVND (reference sequence). The V gene lost 4 bases and the J gene lost 4 bases, with 8 bases spanning the gap. CDR3 DNA sequence: TGTGCCAGTAGTACTGAGCGATACAATGAGCAGTTCTTC. Translating gives CASSTERYNEQFF.

This chain joins TRBV6-5 and TRBJ2-2, with 7 bases identical to TRBD2. CDR1 is MNHEY, CDR2 SVGAGI, per germline. CDR3 size: 16 residues. After removal of 2 bases from V and 0 bases from J, the junction contained 3 bases not matched to a gene. CDR3 loop: CASSYPAGTNTGELFF. CDR3 in DNA: TGTGCCAGCAGTTACCCAGCGGGGACGAACACCGGGGAGCTGTTTTTT.

V and J are TRBV7-2 and TRBJ2-4; possible D gene TRBD1, 7 bases. The CDR3 is made up of 17 amino acids. Trimming shortened V by 5 bases and J by 8 bases, and 25 bases separated the two germline ends. Looked up from germline, CDR1 is SGHTA and CDR2 is FQGNSA. The CDR3 sequence: CASSPLPRGAGKDIQYF. The DNA for the CDR3 is TGTGCCAGCAGCCCCCTTCCCAGGGGGGCAGGCAAGGACATTCAGTACTTC.

The gene calls are TRBV5-1 and TRBJ1-2; D is undetermined. The V gene lost 0 bases and the J gene lost 7 bases, with 16 bases spanning the gap. This CDR3 region has 15 residues. Germline lookup yields CDR1 SGHRS and CDR2 YFSETQ. CDR3: CASSLEGDGTGGYTF. CDR3 nucleotides: TGCGCCAGCAGCTTGGAAGGCGACGGTACCGGTGGCTACACCTTC.

The chain recombines TRBV5-1 with TRBJ2-7, with 7 positions matching TRBD2. Germline CDR1 SGHRS, CDR2 YFSETQ. The CDR3 contains 16 residues. V was pared by 1 base and J by 6 bases, with 13 bases of the junction left unmatched. In DNA form, the CDR3 reads TGCGCCAGCAGCTTGCAACCCGGGACTAATGTGGTCGAGCAGTACTTC. It codes for CASSLQPGTNVVEQYF.

This rearrangement joins TRBV9 to TRBJ1-2; TRBD1 is a possible D gene (5 bases). Germline values: CDR1 SGDLS, CDR2 YYNGEE. This CDR3 region has 13 residues. V lost 4 bases and J lost 2, with 9 bases in between. The CDR3 bases are TGTGCCAGCAGCCCCCCAGGGAACTATGGCTACACCTTC. Its translation is CASSPPGNYGYTF.

The chain combines TRBV5-1 with TRBJ2-7; no clear D. Trimming took off 0 bases at V and 2 bases at J, with 9 bases between the two ends. The CDR3 covers 14 residues. Germline V lookup: CDR1 SGHRS, CDR2 YFSETQ. This chain's CDR3 is CASSLDLRAYEQYF. The CDR3 DNA follows: TGCGCCAGCAGCTTGGATCTCAGAGCCTACGAGCAGTACTTC.

Only one count was recorded for this clone. V gene TRBV7-3 combines with J gene TRBJ1-6; D not resolved. The CDR3 loop spans 13 amino acids. Trimming took 3 bases from V and 5 from J, leaving 5 bases between them. Germline CDR1 and CDR2: SGHTA and FQGTGA. The DNA of the CDR3 is TGTGCCAGCAGCTTCTCAAATAATTCACCCCTCCACTTT. Encoded protein: CASSFSNNSPLHF.